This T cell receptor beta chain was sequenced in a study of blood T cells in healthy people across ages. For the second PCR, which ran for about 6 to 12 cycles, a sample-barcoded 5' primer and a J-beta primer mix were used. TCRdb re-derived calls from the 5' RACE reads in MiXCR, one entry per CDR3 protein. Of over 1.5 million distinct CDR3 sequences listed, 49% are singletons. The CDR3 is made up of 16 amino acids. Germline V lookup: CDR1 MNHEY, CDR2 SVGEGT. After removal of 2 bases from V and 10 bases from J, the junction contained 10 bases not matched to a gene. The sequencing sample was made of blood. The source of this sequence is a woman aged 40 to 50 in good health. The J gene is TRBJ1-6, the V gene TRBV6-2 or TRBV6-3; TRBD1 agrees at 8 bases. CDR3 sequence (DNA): TGTGCCAGCAGTTACGGGCTCAGGGGGCACGGGTCACCCCTCCACTTT. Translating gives CASSYGLRGHGSPLHF.